The T cell receptor beta chain under discussion was sequenced for a study of blood T cell repertoires in COVID-19. Across the study: Spain, Italy and the United States supplied samples that represented acute and convalescent COVID-19.

V was clipped by 4 bases and J by 2 bases, with 15 bases between them. Germline CDR1 reads SGHTS; CDR2 reads YDEGEE. This CDR3 is 15 amino acids long. Ages ranged from roughly 18 to 100 years, with residence in approximately 25 US areas. Cohorts were based on clinical histories the participants reported. Exposed enrollees encountered a COVID-19 case at some point within 2 weeks before study entry. Data came from immunoSEQ multiplex PCR; TCRdb stores just in-frame clones and leaves some out. The repertoire includes roughly 400,000 clones, about 88% of them detected once, and roughly 1.4% sits in the top ten.

The sample was PBMCs or T cells enriched from blood (not recorded which). V gene TRBV5-8 combines with J gene TRBJ1-1; perhaps TRBD1 as D (6 bases). The clonotype originates from a woman between 18 and 30 years old who had been exposed to COVID-19. CDR3: CASSLRGVSNTEAFF. CDR3 in DNA: TGTGCCAGCAGCCTCAGGGGTGTTTCAAACACTGAAGCTTTCTTT.